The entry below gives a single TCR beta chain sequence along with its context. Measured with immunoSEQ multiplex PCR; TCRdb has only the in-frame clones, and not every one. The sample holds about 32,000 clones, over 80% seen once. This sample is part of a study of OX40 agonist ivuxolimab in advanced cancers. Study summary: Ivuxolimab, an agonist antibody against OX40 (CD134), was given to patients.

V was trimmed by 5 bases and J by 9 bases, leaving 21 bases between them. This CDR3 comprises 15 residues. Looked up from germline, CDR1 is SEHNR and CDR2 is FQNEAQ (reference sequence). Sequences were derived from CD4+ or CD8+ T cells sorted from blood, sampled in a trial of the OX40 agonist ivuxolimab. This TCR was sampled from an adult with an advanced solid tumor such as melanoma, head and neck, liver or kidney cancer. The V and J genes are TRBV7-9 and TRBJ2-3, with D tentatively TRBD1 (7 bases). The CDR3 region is CASSRGRDPSGTQYF. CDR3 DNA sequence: TGTGCCAGCAGCAGGGGGCGGGACCCTTCGGGGACGCAGTATTTT.